This entry concerns a single T cell receptor beta chain. Its antigen is not identified. Method: immunoSEQ multiplex PCR; TCRdb's copy keeps in-frame clones and lacks some. There are under 40,000 clones in the sample; roughly 79% occur only once, and approximately 21% lies in the top ten. The sample belongs to a study of OX40 agonist ivuxolimab in advanced cancers. At the level of the study: At doses from 0.01 to 10 mg/kg, patients were given intravenous ivuxolimab every 2 weeks. The study's findings and limits: Certain nonresponding patients likewise had low normalized T-cell clonal expansion. Partial responders at 0.1-3.0 mg/kg showed near-lowest clonal expansion.

CDR3 size: 17 residues. Trimming left V 0 bases short and J 6 bases short, with 21 bases between. Germline V gene lookup returns CDR1 SGHVS and CDR2 FQNEAQ. Researchers took blood at baseline, on cycle 4 day 1, and on cycle 7 day 1. This TCR came from an adult with an advanced solid tumor such as melanoma, head and neck, liver or kidney cancer. This sequence joins TRBV7-8 and TRBJ2-7; tentatively, D is TRBD1 (6 bases). Source: CD4+ or CD8+ T cells sorted from blood, taken in a trial of the OX40 agonist ivuxolimab. CDR3 loop: CASSLAPATGYASEQYF. As DNA, the CDR3 is TGTGCCAGCAGCTTAGCGCCAGCTACAGGGTATGCAAGCGAGCAGTACTTC.